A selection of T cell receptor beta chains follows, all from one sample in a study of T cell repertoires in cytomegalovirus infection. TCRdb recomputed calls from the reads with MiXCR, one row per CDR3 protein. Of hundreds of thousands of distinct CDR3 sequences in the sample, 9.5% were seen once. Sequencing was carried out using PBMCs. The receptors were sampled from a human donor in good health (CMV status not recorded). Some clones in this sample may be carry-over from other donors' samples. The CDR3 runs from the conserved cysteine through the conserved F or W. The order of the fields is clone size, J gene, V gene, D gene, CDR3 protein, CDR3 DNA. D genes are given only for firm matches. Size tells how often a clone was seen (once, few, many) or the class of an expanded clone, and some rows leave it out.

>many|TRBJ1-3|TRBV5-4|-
CASSLDLGNTIYF
TGTGCCAGCAGCTTGGACCTGGGGAACACCATATATTTT
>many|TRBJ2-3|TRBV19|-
CASSLITGTQYF
TGTGCCAGTAGCCTAATTACAGGGACGCAGTATTTT
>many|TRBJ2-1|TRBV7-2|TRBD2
CASSLTAGVYNEQFF
TGTGCCAGCAGCTTAACAGCGGGGGTGTACAATGAGCAGTTCTTC
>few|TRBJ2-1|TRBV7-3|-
CASSPAGAVGNEQFF
TGTGCCAGCAGCCCGGCGGGGGCTGTAGGCAATGAGCAGTTCTTC
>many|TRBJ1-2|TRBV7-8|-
CASSPLPLGYTF
TGTGCCAGCAGCCCCCTACCCCTGGGCTACACCTTC
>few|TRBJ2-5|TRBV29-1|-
CSVLIAGETQYF
TGCAGCGTCTTGATAGCTGGGGAGACCCAGTACTTC
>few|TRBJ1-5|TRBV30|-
CAWSGGFGGNQPQHF
TGTGCCTGGAGTGGGGGATTCGGTGGCAATCAGCCCCAGCATTTT
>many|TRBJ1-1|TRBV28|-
CASSTVNTEAFF
TGTGCCAGCAGTACAGTGAACACTGAAGCTTTCTTT
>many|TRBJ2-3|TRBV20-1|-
CSARGAADTQYF
TGCAGTGCTAGAGGGGCTGCAGATACGCAGTATTTT
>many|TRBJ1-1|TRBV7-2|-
CASSSYEGTGGAFF
TGTGCCAGCAGCTCGTATGAGGGAACCGGAGGAGCTTTCTTT
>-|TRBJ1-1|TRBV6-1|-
CASIGWTEAFF
TGTGCCAGCATCGGGTGGACTGAAGCTTTCTTT
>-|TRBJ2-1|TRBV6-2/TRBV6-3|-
CASSYSRVTDNEQFF
TGTGCCAGCAGTTACAGCAGGGTCACCGACAATGAGCAGTTCTTC
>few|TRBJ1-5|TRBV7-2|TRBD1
CASSLVTGGGQPQHF
TGTGCCAGCAGCTTAGTTACAGGGGGCGGTCAGCCCCAGCATTTT
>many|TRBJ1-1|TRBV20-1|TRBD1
CSARQGNTEAFF
TGCAGTGCCAGACAGGGGAACACTGAAGCTTTCTTT
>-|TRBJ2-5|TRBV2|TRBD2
CARPNGGVPPNQETQYF
TGTGCCAGACCGAACGGGGGGGTTCCGCCCAACCAAGAGACCCAGTACTTC
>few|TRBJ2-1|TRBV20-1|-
CSARGGRGLRSYNEQFF
TGCAGTGCGCGCGGGGGGAGGGGGCTGCGCTCCTACAATGAGCAGTTCTTC
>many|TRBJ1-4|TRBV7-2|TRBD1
CASSPRFRGRFEEKLFF
TGTGCCAGCAGCCCGCGGTTTAGGGGGCGATTTGAGGAAAAACTGTTTTTT
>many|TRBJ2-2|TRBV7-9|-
CASSPPDRQTNTGELFF
TGTGCCAGCAGCCCGCCTGACAGGCAGACGAACACCGGGGAGCTGTTTTTT
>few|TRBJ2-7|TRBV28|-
CASSRGMGYEQYF
TGTGCCAGCAGCCGGGGGATGGGCTACGAGCAGTACTTC
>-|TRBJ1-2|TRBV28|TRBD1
CASSPPSQGIYGYTF
TGTGCCAGCAGTCCACCGTCACAGGGGATCTATGGCTACACCTTC
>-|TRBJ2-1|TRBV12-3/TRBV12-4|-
CASSLRIYNEQFF
TGTGCCAGCAGTTTACGGATTTACAATGAGCAGTTCTTC
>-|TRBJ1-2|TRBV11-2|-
CASNLDPGIGVYGYTF
TGTGCCAGCAACCTAGACCCCGGGATAGGGGTATATGGCTACACCTTC
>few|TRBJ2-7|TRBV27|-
CASSVRRGPVEQYF
TGTGCCAGCAGCGTCAGAAGAGGGCCCGTCGAGCAGTACTTC
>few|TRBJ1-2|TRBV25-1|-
CASRARQESRGGYTF
TGTGCCAGCAGAGCCAGACAGGAGTCTAGAGGTGGCTACACCTTC
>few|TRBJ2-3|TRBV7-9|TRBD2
CASSPRLAETDTQYF
TGTGCCAGCAGCCCAAGACTAGCGGAAACAGATACGCAGTATTTT
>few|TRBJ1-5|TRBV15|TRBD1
CATSRDRRDSRFGQPQHF
TGTGCCACCAGCAGAGATCGAAGGGACAGTCGGTTTGGTCAGCCCCAGCATTTT
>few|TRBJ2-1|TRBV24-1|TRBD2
CATSPPSGRAANEQFF
TGTGCCACCAGTCCACCTAGCGGGAGGGCCGCCAATGAGCAGTTCTTC
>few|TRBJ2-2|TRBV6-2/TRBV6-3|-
CASSRTVNTGELFF
TGTGCCAGCAGTAGGACAGTGAACACCGGGGAGCTGTTTTTT
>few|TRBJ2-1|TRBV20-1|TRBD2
CSARDPASGFEQFF
TGCAGTGCTAGAGATCCTGCTAGCGGATTCGAGCAGTTCTTC
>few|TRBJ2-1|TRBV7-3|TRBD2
CASSLTSGKSYNEQFF
TGTGCCAGCAGCTTAACTAGCGGGAAGTCCTACAATGAGCAGTTCTTC
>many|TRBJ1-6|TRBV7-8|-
CASSLYSRSSYNSPLHF
TGTGCCAGCAGCTTATATAGCCGAAGCTCCTATAATTCACCCCTCCACTTT
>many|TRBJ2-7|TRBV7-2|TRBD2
CASSSPPWREGLRAYEQYF
TGTGCCAGCAGCTCCCCCCCGTGGCGGGAGGGCCTACGCGCCTACGAGCAGTACTTC
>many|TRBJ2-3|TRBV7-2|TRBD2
CATTLNSGRATDTQYF
TGTGCCACTACCCTGAATAGCGGGAGGGCCACAGATACGCAGTATTTT
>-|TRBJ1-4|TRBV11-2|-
CASSFSPSATNEKLFF
TGTGCCAGCAGCTTTAGCCCGTCAGCAACTAATGAAAAACTGTTTTTT
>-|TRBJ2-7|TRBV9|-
CASSSDPYEQYF
TGTGCCAGCAGTTCAGACCCCTACGAGCAGTACTTC
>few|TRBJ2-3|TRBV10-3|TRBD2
CAISRGGLDTQYF
TGTGCCATCAGCCGGGGGGGATTAGATACGCAGTATTTT
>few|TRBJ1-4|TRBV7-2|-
CASAAVRGNEKLFF
TGTGCCAGCGCCGCGGTCAGGGGTAATGAAAAACTGTTTTTT
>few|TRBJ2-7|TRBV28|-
CASSLGPGYGYEQYF
TGTGCCAGCAGTTTGGGACCGGGATATGGATACGAGCAGTACTTC
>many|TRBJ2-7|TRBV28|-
CASSFPRGLGEQYF
TGTGCCAGCAGTTTCCCCCGGGGGCTGGGGGAGCAGTACTTC
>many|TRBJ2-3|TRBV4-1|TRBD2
CASSQDLQRGPGTDTQYF
TGCGCCAGCAGCCAAGATCTCCAGCGGGGGCCCGGCACAGATACGCAGTATTTT
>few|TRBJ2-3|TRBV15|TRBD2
CATSNSGGGTDTQYF
TGTGCCACCAGCAATAGCGGGGGGGGCACAGATACGCAGTATTTT
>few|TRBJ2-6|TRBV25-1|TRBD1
CASSDQQGAWGANVLTF
TGTGCCAGCAGTGATCAACAGGGGGCGTGGGGGGCCAACGTCCTGACTTTC
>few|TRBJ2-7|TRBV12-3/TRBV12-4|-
CASSSPGSLTYEQYF
TGTGCCAGCAGTTCCCCGGGTAGTCTTACCTACGAGCAGTACTTC
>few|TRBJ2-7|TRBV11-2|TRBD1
CASSPRDRGAISSYEQYF
TGTGCCAGCAGCCCCAGGGACAGGGGGGCCATTAGCTCCTACGAGCAGTACTTC
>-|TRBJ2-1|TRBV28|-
CATGWTGSYNDQFF
TGTGCCACCGGATGGACCGGCTCCTACAATGATCAGTTCTTC